The entry that follows covers one T cell receptor beta chain sequence. This sample stems from a study of shared clonotypes between healthy human individuals. Trimming took 3 bases from V and 4 from J; bases not matched to a gene: 12. The CDR3 consists of 16 residues. In germline, CDR1 is SGHRS, CDR2 YFSETQ. Assay: immunoSEQ multiplex PCR; the TCRdb copy retains only in-frame clones and omits some. The sample consists of about 2.4 million clones, over 85% of them appearing once. Donation came from healthy HIV-negative adults that had no recent acute infections or vaccinations. This chain joins TRBV5-1 and TRBJ1-1; 7 bases line up with TRBD1. Sequencing was done on a sample of naive CD4+ T cells from PBMCs. Indicated subset: CD45RA+ positively selected. The receptor was derived from a young man in good health. Some clones in this sample may be carry-over from other donors' samples. The CDR3 sequence is CASSSSPGTVFTEAFF. CDR3 nucleotides: TGCGCCAGCAGCTCTTCCCCTGGGACAGTTTTCACTGAAGCTTTCTTT. Drawing the rest from reference TRBV5-1 and TRBJ1-1, the complete variable domain is KAGVTQTPRYLIKTRGQQVTLSCSPISGHRSVSWYQQTPGQGLQFLFEYFSETQRNKGNFPGRFSGRQFSNSRSEMNVSTLELGDSALYLCASSSSPGTVFTEAFFGQGTRLTVV.